The 32 T cell receptor beta chains below all came from one sample that was sequenced in a study of blood T cell repertoires in COVID-19. Data came from immunoSEQ multiplex PCR; TCRdb stores just in-frame clones and leaves some out. This table has some 400,000 clones, around 87% appearing once. Sequenced material: peripheral blood. The receptor source for this set is a man younger than 35 with active or convalescent COVID-19.

The chain links TRBV11-3 to TRBJ2-1, with TRBD2 matching 7 bases. The junction had 8 bases not matched to a gene; V was cut back by 5 bases and J by 10 bases. The germline CDR1 and CDR2 sequences are SGHNT and YENEEA. The CDR3 is 13 residues long. CDR3 sequence: CASSPDPGLEQFF. CDR3 DNA sequence: TGTGCCAGCAGCCCAGATCCGGGACTAGAGCAGTTCTTC.

The V gene is TRBV19, the J gene TRBJ1-2, with a possible D match to TRBD1 (6 bases). Trimming cost V 1 base and J 4 bases, with 13 bases left between them. Germline V gene data show CDR1 as LNHDA and CDR2 as SQIVND (reference sequence). The CDR3 spans 15 residues. CDR3 protein: CASSIVPGQLYGYTF. CDR3 coding DNA: TGTGCCAGTAGTATAGTTCCAGGACAGCTCTATGGCTACACCTTC.

The chain employs TRBV11-1 and TRBJ2-1, with 11 bases that match TRBD2. This CDR3 contains 16 residues. CDR1 SGHAT and CDR2 FQDESV come from the germline V gene (reference sequence). Trimming at V came to 5 bases and at J to 7 bases, leaving 10 bases not matched to a gene. The CDR3 DNA reads TGTGCCAGCAGCCGGGACACTAGCGGGAGCAGGAATGAGCAGTTCTTC. Translation gives CASSRDTSGSRNEQFF.

The chain employs TRBV7-9 and TRBJ2-1, with a weak D call TRBD2 (5 bases). Trimming took 5 bases from V and 7 from J, leaving 15 bases between them. This CDR3 contains 14 residues. Germline assignment: CDR1 SEHNR and CDR2 FQNEAQ (reference sequence). Written as DNA, the CDR3 is TGTGCCAGCAGCCACTCACCCGCGGGTAATGAGCAGTTCTTC. This sequence encodes CASSHSPAGNEQFF. Supplemented by reference TRBV7-9 and TRBJ2-1, the full variable domain reads DTGVSQNPRHKITKRGQNVTFRCDPISEHNRLYWYRQTLGQGPEFLTYFQNEAQLEKSRLLSDRFSAERPKGSFSTLEIQRTEQGDSAMYLCASSHSPAGNEQFFGPGTRLTVL.

CDR3 nucleotides: TGTGCCAGCCTCCCGGTGCCAGGAAATCAGCCCCAGCATTTT. This sequence encodes CASLPVPGNQPQHF. The chain has TRBV28 and TRBJ1-5, with D unclear. Germline V gene sequence: CDR1 MDHEN, CDR2 SYDVKM. The V end lost 8 bases, the J end lost 4 bases, and 15 bases lay between the germline ends. This CDR3 has 14 residues.

The rearrangement joins TRBV7-2 to TRBJ1-1; D uncertain. The germline V and J ends were trimmed by 0 bases and 3 bases, with 8 bases remaining between them. Germline V lookup: CDR1 SGHTA, CDR2 FQGNSA. The CDR3 runs to 14 residues. The CDR3, as DNA: TGTGCCAGCAGCTTAGCGCGGTCATACACTGAAGCTTTCTTT. It is translated as CASSLARSYTEAFF.

The chain combines TRBV7-6 with TRBJ1-4, with D maybe TRBD1 (6 bases). The CDR3 extends over 15 amino acids. V was shortened by 0 bases and J by 8 bases, with 13 bases between the two germline ends. The germline gives CDR1 SGHVS, CDR2 FNYEAQ. CDR3 bases: TGTGCCAGCAGCTTAGCGACAGGTTTGGGGGAAAAACTGTTTTTT. The encoded protein is CASSLATGLGEKLFF.

This sequence joins TRBV18 and TRBJ2-2, with D possibly being TRBD1 (6 bases). V was clipped by 3 bases and J by 4 bases, with 9 bases between them. The CDR3 is 14 amino acids. Germline CDR1 and CDR2: KGHSH and LQKENI. The CDR3 protein is CASSPNRATGELFF. The CDR3 DNA follows: TGTGCCAGCTCACCTAACAGGGCCACCGGGGAGCTGTTTTTT.

The CDR3 is CASSLTGEVNTIYF. The CDR3 DNA reads as TGCGCCAGCAGCTTAACAGGGGAGGTAAACACCATATATTTT. This chain links TRBV5-1 with TRBJ1-3; 7 bases agree with TRBD1. The CDR3 sequence is 14 residues long. V was clipped by 2 bases and J by 6 bases; unmatched bases: 5. Germline-derived CDR1 and CDR2 are SGHRS and YFSETQ.

J is TRBJ2-7 and V is TRBV6-6; the match to TRBD2 covers 12 bases. The CDR3 covers 17 residues. J gave up 1 base and V 5 bases, and 9 bases lay outside the gene matches. The germline gives CDR1 MNHNY, CDR2 SVGAGI (reference sequence). DNA for the CDR3: TGTGCCAGCAGTCGCTCGACGGGGACTAGCGGGTCCTACGAGCAGTACTTC. Its translation: CASSRSTGTSGSYEQYF.

The rearrangement uses TRBV5-8 and TRBJ2-6; 7 bases match TRBD1. Germline-derived CDR1 and CDR2 are SGHTS and YDEGEE. J lost 1 base, V lost 6 bases, and 16 bases had no gene match. CDR3 length: 19 amino acids. The chain's CDR3 is CASIDRVGVRPSGANVLTF. CDR3 bases: TGTGCCAGCATAGACAGGGTGGGAGTGAGGCCTTCTGGGGCCAACGTCCTGACTTTC.

The chain has TRBV19 and TRBJ2-7, with 10 bases fitting TRBD2. CDR3 size: 16 residues. Germline V CDR1 and CDR2: LNHDA, SQIVND (reference sequence). The trim removed 3 bases at V and 4 bases at J, leaving 9 bases unmatched. DNA for the CDR3: TGTGCCAGTAGTATCCCCAGCGGGAGGGCGAGGTACGAGCAGTACTTC. This sequence encodes CASSIPSGRARYEQYF.

This clone is a singleton in its sample. The CDR3 is CSVVVSAEYPDTQYF. The CDR3 DNA reads as TGCAGCGTTGTGGTTAGCGCCGAATACCCAGATACGCAGTATTTT. This chain links TRBV29-1 with TRBJ2-3; tentative D call: TRBD2 (5 bases). The germline V gene has CDR1 SQVTM and CDR2 ANQGSEA. V shed 4 bases and J shed 4 bases, with 18 bases lying between them. This CDR3 is built from 15 residues.

The rearrangement links TRBV7-2 to TRBJ2-5; 7 bases agree with TRBD2. With V trimmed by 5 bases and J by 3 bases, 9 bases remained unmatched. This CDR3 is built from 15 residues. The germline CDR1 and CDR2 sequences are SGHTA and FQGNSA. The CDR3 nucleotides are TGTGCCAGCAGCCCCCGCCGTGGGACTAAAGAGACCCAGTACTTC. Translated: CASSPRRGTKETQYF.

The chain is built from TRBV14 and TRBJ1-2; 8 bases line up with TRBD1. CDR1 and CDR2 from the germline V gene are SGHDN and FVKESK. The V and J ends lost 4 bases and 1 base, in that order; junction bases with no gene match: 11. The CDR3 loop spans 17 amino acids. DNA of the CDR3: TGTGCCAGCAGCCGGACAACCGCCGACAGGGGTAACTATGGCTACACCTTC. Protein sequence: CASSRTTADRGNYGYTF.

The chain joins TRBV4-3 to TRBJ2-3, with 12 bases lining up with TRBD2. CDR1 LGHNA and CDR2 YSLEER come from the germline V gene. This CDR3 comprises 18 residues. Losses at the gene ends were 1 base for V and 4 bases for J; bases not matched to a gene: 9. The CDR3: CASSQASTSGGRSDTQYF. As DNA, the CDR3 is TGCGCCAGCAGCCAAGCATCTACTAGCGGGGGGAGGTCAGATACGCAGTATTTT.

The chain recombines TRBV18 with TRBJ2-7, with D possibly matching TRBD2 (5 bases). CDR1 and CDR2 from the germline V gene are KGHSH and LQKENI. The CDR3 extends over 15 amino acids. Trimming left V 3 bases short and J 3 bases short, with 15 bases between. The CDR3: CASSPMRVGNYEQYF. The CDR3 DNA is TGTGCCAGCTCACCTATGAGGGTGGGCAACTACGAGCAGTACTTC.

The chain combines TRBV18 with TRBJ1-4, with TRBD1 identical over 8 bases. Germline CDR1 KGHSH, CDR2 LQKENI. CDR3 length: 13 residues. Trimming at V came to 11 bases and at J to 4 bases, leaving 6 bases not matched to a gene. CDR3 bases: TGTGCCGCTGGGGGACAGGTTAATGAAAAACTGTTTTTT. Its protein is CAAGGQVNEKLFF. The variable domain in full, with the rest retrieved from reference TRBV18 and TRBJ1-4, is NAGVMQNPRHLVRRRGQEARLRCSPMKGHSHVYWYRQLPEEGLKFMVYLQKENIIDESGMPKERFSAEFPKEGPSILRIQQVVRGDSAAYFCAAGGQVNEKLFFGSGTQLSVL.

The chain joins TRBV29-1 to TRBJ2-1; D may be TRBD2 (6 bases). CDR1 SQVTM and CDR2 ANQGSEA come from the germline V gene. The CDR3 is 10 amino acids. V was clipped by 7 bases and J by 9 bases, with 10 bases between them. The CDR3 nucleotides are TGCAGCGGCGGGACTTTTGAGCAGTTCTTC. It yields the protein CSGGTFEQFF.

The J gene is TRBJ2-7, the V gene TRBV6-1; D perhaps matches TRBD1 (6 bases). This CDR3 is built from 16 residues. CDR1 is MNHNS, CDR2 SASEGT, per germline. V lost 4 bases, J lost 1 base, and 17 bases lay in between. CDR3 in DNA: TGTGCCAGCAGTGGGCCTACAAGCGGACAGTCCTACGAGCAGTACTTC. Its translation: CASSGPTSGQSYEQYF.

This chain uses TRBV3-1 (or the pseudogene TRBV3-2) with TRBJ2-5, with TRBD2 matching over 8 bases. CDR1 and CDR2 from the germline V gene are LGHDT and YNNKEL (reference sequence). Unmatched junction bases numbered 8, after V lost 7 bases and J lost 7 bases. The CDR3 loop spans 13 amino acids. This CDR3 is CASNLGLEVTQYF. CDR3 in DNA: TGTGCCAGCAACCTGGGACTAGAGGTGACCCAGTACTTC.

The V call is TRBV18, the J call TRBJ1-1; 7 nucleotides agree with TRBD1. The J segment lost 3 bases and the V segment lost 5 bases, leaving 3 bases of the junction unmatched. The germline V gene has CDR1 KGHSH and CDR2 LQKENI. CDR3 length: 13 residues. As DNA, the CDR3 is TGTGCCAGCTCAAGGGACAGTTACACTGAAGCTTTCTTT. It yields the protein CASSRDSYTEAFF.

V and J are TRBV18 and TRBJ1-1, with 10 bases matching TRBD1. This CDR3 contains 14 residues. Germline assignment: CDR1 KGHSH and CDR2 LQKENI. With 2 bases clipped from V and 4 bases from J, the junction kept 1 base outside the gene matches. The CDR3 sequence is CASSPRTGGTEAFF. The CDR3 bases are TGTGCCAGCTCACCAAGGACAGGGGGCACTGAAGCTTTCTTT.

The V and J genes are TRBV5-4 and TRBJ1-3; no clear D. Between the trimmed V and J ends, which lost 4 bases and 4 bases, there was a span of 15 bases. The germline V gene has CDR1 SGHNT and CDR2 YYREEE (reference sequence). This CDR3 comprises 15 residues. For the CDR3, the DNA is TGTGCCAGCAGCCCCGGTAACGTCGAGGGAAACACCATATATTTT. Residues: CASSPGNVEGNTIYF.

In DNA form, the CDR3 reads TGCAGCGTTGAGGCGGGTTCGGGTGAGCAGTACTTC. The encoded protein is CSVEAGSGEQYF. The V and J genes are TRBV29-1 and TRBJ2-7; a weak D match, TRBD2 (5 bases). Trimming took 3 bases from V and 7 from J, leaving 13 bases between them. CDR3 length equals 12 residues. CDR1 and CDR2 (germline): SQVTM, ANQGSEA.

The table lists this clone with a count of one. CDR3 nucleotides: TGTGCCAGCAGGGGGACTAGCGGAATGGGCGACTCCTACGAGCAGTACTTC. Translating gives CASRGTSGMGDSYEQYF. V usage is TRBV11-2 and J usage is TRBJ2-7, with TRBD2 identical over 11 bases. V gave up 6 bases and J gave up 0 bases; unmatched junction bases: 10. Germline CDR1 is SGHAT and CDR2 is FQNNGV. This CDR3 contains 17 residues.

The chain carries TRBV5-6 and TRBJ1-2; no definite D call. Trimming cost V 0 bases and J 4 bases, with 7 bases left between them. There are 13 residues in the CDR3. CDR1 is SGHDT and CDR2 is YYEEEE in the germline V gene. The CDR3, as DNA: TGTGCCAGCAGCTTGGGGGCCACCTATGGCTACACCTTC. The encoded protein is CASSLGATYGYTF.

The chain links TRBV9 to TRBJ2-7, with TRBD2 matching over 8 bases. Germline V gene data show CDR1 as SGDLS and CDR2 as YYNGEE. The CDR3 consists of 16 residues. With V trimmed by 1 base and J by 2 bases, 8 bases remained unmatched. The CDR3 DNA sequence: TGTGCCAGCAGCGTAAAACCACTAGCGGATACCTACGAGCAGTACTTC. It translates to CASSVKPLADTYEQYF.

This chain connects TRBV27 to TRBJ2-1; D unclear. The CDR3 runs 17 residues. The V and J ends lost 1 base and 0 bases respectively, with 13 bases between them. The germline V gene has CDR1 MNHEY and CDR2 SMNVEV (reference sequence). The CDR3: CASSLFYSKSSYNEQFF. CDR3 sequence (DNA): TGTGCCAGCAGTTTATTCTACAGTAAGAGCTCCTACAATGAGCAGTTCTTC.

The chain links TRBV3-1 (or the pseudogene TRBV3-2) to TRBJ2-3; D might be TRBD2 (5 bases). Germline V gene lookup returns CDR1 LGHDT and CDR2 YNNKEL (reference sequence). This CDR3 contains 14 residues. V shed 3 bases and J shed 1 base, with 8 bases lying between them. CDR3 DNA sequence: TGTGCCAGCAGCCAGGGAGTCGGCACAGATACGCAGTATTTT. It codes for CASSQGVGTDTQYF.

In DNA, the CDR3 is TGTGCCAGCAGCGTACGGGAGGTCAATGAGCAGTTCTTC. This translates into CASSVREVNEQFF. V gene TRBV7-9 combines with J gene TRBJ2-1; 7 bases are shared with TRBD2. Germline CDR1 is SEHNR and CDR2 is FQNEAQ (reference sequence). This CDR3 has 13 residues. V was pared by 5 bases and J by 6 bases, with 4 bases of the junction left unmatched.

The table lists this clone with a count of one. This chain connects TRBV3-1 (or the pseudogene TRBV3-2) to TRBJ2-3; 7 bases fit TRBD2. CDR3 length equals 16 residues. In germline, CDR1 is LGHDT, CDR2 YNNKEL (reference sequence). Trimming cost V 6 bases and J 2 bases; bases outside gene matches: 11. The CDR3 loop is CASRKNLADSTDTQYF. The CDR3 bases are TGTGCCAGCAGGAAAAATCTAGCGGACTCCACAGATACGCAGTATTTT.